Listed here is a single T cell receptor (beta chain). Its antigen is still unknown. This CDR3 region has 16 residues. V gave up 5 bases and J gave up 0 bases, with 14 bases separating them. Per germline, CDR1 MNHNS and CDR2 SASEGT. These data are taken from a study of T cells in Graves' hyperthyroidism and ophthalmopathy. Study results and caveats: Through a model of 13 V-J features, ophthalmopathy was separated from stable hyperthyroidism. Within blood appeared most thyroid clonotypes that had expanded above 0.001.

RNA transcripts served as the template for amplifying TCR beta CDR3 regions. Carried out on the TCR CDR3, a first-round RT-PCR used the HTBI primer set. TCRdb re-derived calls from the multiplex PCR reads in MiXCR, one entry per CDR3 protein. The table lists 280,000 or so distinct CDR3 sequences, under 30% of them singletons, with approximately 30% in the top ten. Criteria for exclusion of patients were uncontrolled infection, other autoimmune disease, pregnancy or lactation. The sequenced sample consisted of blood. This clonotype was obtained from a man in his forties or fifties with Graves' hyperthyroidism that later progressed to Graves' ophthalmopathy. The chain has TRBV6-1 and TRBJ1-3; D might be TRBD1 (5 bases). CDR3: CASSRSIQDSGNTIYF. In nucleotides, the CDR3 is TGTGCCAGCAGTAGAAGCATACAGGACTCTGGAAACACCATATATTTT.